The 15 T cell receptor beta chains reported below all come from one sample, sequenced in a study of naive and memory T cell subsets (dated by TCRdb to the late 2010s). Explained via the paper, the treatment or condition label denotes: skin biopsy from PPD injection site in Mantoux-positive individual. A robust, sensitive protocol for the amplification, sequencing and analysis of TCRs was described in the study, in which 3' ligation of a UMI-containing oligonucleotide to TCR cDNA was used. The method behind the library was UMI-ligation and nested PCR. Sequencing used an Illumina MiSeq. The ligated cDNA was amplified by four rounds of PCR, in which nested alpha and beta constant region primers were used together with the SP2 primer. Through fastp at Q25 and MiXCR, TCRdb rebuilt clones from the public reads, retaining in-frame beta chains. Each entry is one CDR3 protein sequence, shown with its most common DNA and genes. The sample table lists roughly 36,000 distinct CDR3 sequences, roughly 11% of them with a count of one. About 4% of the sample rests with the top ten.

Sequences were derived from skin, sampled from a tuberculin skin test site. These TCRs come from an adult in good health.

This clonotype was seen ten or more times. J is TRBJ1-1 and V is TRBV30; D is ambiguous. The CDR3 has 11 residues. Germline V gives CDR1 GTSNPN, CDR2 SVGIG (reference sequence). Trimming removed 0 bases at V and 8 bases at J, with 7 bases between. In DNA form, the CDR3 reads TGTGCCTGGAGTGTTTGGTTGGAAGCTTTCTTT. Its protein is CAWSVWLEAFF.

A few counts support this clonotype. J is TRBJ1-5 and V is TRBV6-5; 7 bases align to TRBD1. CDR3 length: 15 amino acids. Trimming removed 6 bases from V and 5 bases from J; junction bases left unmatched: 10. CDR1 is MNHEY, CDR2 SVGAGI, per germline. The CDR3 is CASRGTVGPYQPQHF. CDR3 coding DNA: TGTGCCAGCAGAGGGACAGTTGGACCTTATCAGCCCCAGCATTTT.

The genes are TRBV27 and TRBJ2-7; D may match TRBD1 or TRBD2 (5 bases each). The germline V gene has CDR1 MNHEY and CDR2 SMNVEV (reference sequence). CDR3 size: 17 residues. Trimming shortened V by 9 bases and J by 4 bases, and 28 bases separated the two germline ends. CDR3 protein: CARRTRAFIDSLYEQYF. DNA of the CDR3: TGTGCCAGAAGGACTCGGGCTTTTATTGACAGCTTGTACGAGCAGTACTTC.

At least ten counts were recorded for this clonotype. This chain links TRBV28 with TRBJ1-1, with D possibly TRBD1 on 6 matching bases. The CDR3 is 14 amino acids. V dropped 6 bases and J dropped 5 bases, with 16 bases sitting between them. Per the germline V gene, CDR1 is MDHEN and CDR2 is SYDVKM. CDR3 protein: CASSAGGAKTEAFF. CDR3 sequence (DNA): TGTGCCAGCAGCGCCGGGGGGGCGAAAACTGAAGCTTTCTTT.

About this clonotype itself: It may be a read error: a sequence one base away is much more abundant. The rearrangement uses TRBV7-6 and TRBJ2-5; weak D call: TRBD2 (6 bases). CDR1 and CDR2 from the germline V gene are SGHVS and FNYEAQ. V lost 4 bases to trimming and J lost 5 bases, with 17 bases between them. This CDR3 spans 15 amino acids. The CDR3 DNA sequence: TGTGCCAGCAGCTCATCCACCGGGGGTCGGGAGACCCAGTACTTC. Translation: CASSSSTGGRETQYF. The complete variable domain, with remaining parts taken from reference TRBV7-6 and TRBJ2-5, reads GAGVSQSPRYKVTKRGQDVALRCDPISGHVSLYWYRQALGQGPEFLTYFNYEAQQDKSGLPNDRFSAERPEGSISTLTIQRTEQRDSAMYRCASSSSTGGRETQYFGPGTRLLVL.

Judged by abundance, this clonotype is medium-sized (0.01 to 0.1%). The chain carries TRBV14 and TRBJ2-1; D not resolved. This CDR3 is 13 amino acids long. Germline CDR1 and CDR2: SGHDN and FVKESK. Trimming shortened V by 5 bases and J by 8 bases, and 13 bases separated the two germline ends. The CDR3 spells CASSYRAHYEQFF. CDR3 in DNA: TGTGCCAGCAGCTACCGGGCACACTATGAGCAGTTCTTC. Full variable domain (rest looked up from reference TRBV14 and TRBJ2-1): EAGVTQFPSHSVIEKGQTVTLRCDPISGHDNLYWYRRVMGKEIKFLLHFVKESKQDESGMPNNRFLAERTGGTYSTLKVQPAELEDSGVYFCASSYRAHYEQFFGPGTRLTVL.

This clonotype was counted many times. The gene calls are TRBV20-1 and TRBJ1-1; D is undetermined. V lost 3 bases to trimming and J lost 4 bases, with 15 bases between them. The CDR3 extends over 14 amino acids. Germline V lookup: CDR1 DFQATT, CDR2 SNEGSKA (reference sequence). The CDR3 is CSARGGSGRTEAFF. The CDR3 coding sequence is TGCAGTGCTAGGGGTGGCTCCGGGCGCACTGAAGCTTTCTTT.

This rearrangement joins TRBV12-3 or TRBV12-4 to TRBJ2-3; D gene uncertain. The CDR3 is made up of 16 amino acids. Trimming shortened V by 1 base and J by 2 bases, and 13 bases separated the two germline ends. The CDR3 is CASSLGLGEFTDTQYF. The CDR3 DNA sequence: TGTGCCAGCAGTTTAGGTCTCGGAGAATTCACAGATACGCAGTATTTT.

This clonotype was counted ten times or more. The gene calls are TRBV7-9 and TRBJ2-3, with D hard to call. Germline lookup yields CDR1 SEHNR and CDR2 FQNEAQ (reference sequence). With 5 bases removed from V and 7 bases from J, the gap between germline ends came to 13 bases. The CDR3 is 13 amino acids. CDR3 nucleotides: TGTGCCAGCAGCATACTCGAGGTCAATACGCAGTATTTT. Translating gives CASSILEVNTQYF.

There are many counts of this clonotype. The chain recombines TRBV20-1 with TRBJ2-3; a possible D gene is TRBD2 (5 bases). Trimming left V 1 base short and J 2 bases short, with 13 bases between. The V gene's germline CDR1 is DFQATT and CDR2 SNEGSKA (reference sequence). This CDR3 is 15 amino acids long. In DNA, the CDR3 is TGCAGTGCTAGAGTAGCGACGAACCCCACAGATACGCAGTATTTT. It translates to CSARVATNPTDTQYF.

This clonotype has more than one count but fewer than ten. This chain uses TRBV20-1 with TRBJ1-5; TRBD1 is a possible D gene (6 bases). The CDR3 is made up of 15 amino acids. The ends were cut back, 3 bases at V and 7 bases at J, with 19 bases in the middle. Germline V gene lookup returns CDR1 DFQATT and CDR2 SNEGSKA (reference sequence). The CDR3 spells CSASKGDREGQPQHF. The CDR3 region has the DNA TGCAGTGCTAGTAAGGGGGACCGCGAGGGGCAGCCCCAGCATTTT.

This clonotype occurred a few times. The chain is built from TRBV4-2 and TRBJ2-7, with TRBD1 matching over 10 bases. V was clipped by 2 bases and J by 2 bases; unmatched bases: 12. This CDR3 is built from 18 residues. Germline V gene lookup returns CDR1 LGHNA and CDR2 YNFKEQ. This CDR3 is CASSQQATGGIFTYEQYF. In DNA form, the CDR3 reads TGTGCCAGCAGCCAACAAGCGACAGGGGGCATCTTCACCTACGAGCAGTACTTC.

This clonotype was observed a few times. V usage is TRBV20-1 and J usage is TRBJ2-7; the D gene is possibly TRBD1 (6 bases). Per the germline V gene, CDR1 is DFQATT and CDR2 is SNEGSKA (reference sequence). Trimming took 5 bases from V and 2 from J, leaving 22 bases between them. The length of the CDR3 is 16 residues. CDR3 sequence reads: CSASLIQGKSTYEQYF. DNA for the CDR3: TGCAGTGCTTCACTAATACAGGGAAAGAGCACCTACGAGCAGTACTTC.

This chain uses TRBV5-1 with TRBJ2-5; 7 bases are shared with TRBD1. The CDR3 is made up of 16 amino acids. Losses at the gene ends were 0 bases for V and 2 bases for J; bases not matched to a gene: 7. CDR1 and CDR2 from the germline V gene are SGHRS and YFSETQ. The CDR3 DNA follows: TGCGCCAGCAGCTTGGCAAGGGACAGAAGGCAAGAGACCCAGTACTTC. This sequence encodes CASSLARDRRQETQYF.

V and J are TRBV5-1 and TRBJ1-1, with D possibly matching TRBD1 (5 bases). The CDR3 loop spans 17 amino acids. V was pared by 3 bases and J by 1 base, with 19 bases between. The germline V gene encodes CDR1 SGHRS and CDR2 YFSETQ. The CDR3, as DNA: TGCGCCAGCAGCTCGGGATACTCGCTCAGGGAGAACACTGAAGCTTTCTTT. Amino acids: CASSSGYSLRENTEAFF.